These 26 T cell receptor beta chains were sequenced from one sample in a study of T-cell reconstitution after alpha-beta-depleted transplantation in children. Construction of the TCRbeta library involved unique molecular identifiers. Each CDR3 protein gets one entry after TCRdb re-called the PCR reads with MiXCR. The data show about 97,000 distinct CDR3 sequences, 4.5% to 7.5% seen once. The sample here was PBMCs, mostly from graft donor cells, taken 60 days after TCRalphabeta/CD19-depleted stem cell transplant. The source is a female patient aged 2-9 years who had a stem cell transplant for Fanconi anemia, so the T cells may come from the graft donor.

Many counts were recorded for this clonotype. The chain joins TRBV5-1 to TRBJ2-3, with 8 bases identical to TRBD2. J lost 2 bases, V lost 0 bases, and 11 bases had no gene match. Germline CDR1 reads SGHRS; CDR2 reads YFSETQ. There are 18 residues in the CDR3. CDR3: CASSLEGIVGLDTDTQYF. CDR3 bases: TGCGCCAGCAGCTTGGAGGGGATCGTGGGACTAGACACAGATACGCAGTATTTT.

The table lists this clonotype with many counts. The gene calls are TRBV29-1 and TRBJ2-3; either TRBD1 or TRBD2 may fit D (5 bases each). The CDR3 runs 14 residues. Germline assignment: CDR1 SQVTM and CDR2 ANQGSEA. V shed 7 bases and J shed 0 bases, with 14 bases lying between them. The CDR3 protein is CSGGVWGSTDTQYF. The CDR3 region has the DNA TGCAGCGGTGGGGTCTGGGGGAGCACAGATACGCAGTATTTT.

This clonotype occurred many times. The V call is TRBV3-1, the J call TRBJ2-1; TRBD1 might be the D (6 bases). V lost 4 bases and J lost 6, with 13 bases in between. The CDR3 consists of 14 residues. Germline assignment: CDR1 LGHDT and CDR2 YNNKEL (reference sequence). CDR3: CASSLPGTTNEQFF. CDR3 DNA sequence: TGTGCCAGCAGCCTTCCCGGGACAACCAATGAGCAGTTCTTC.

This clonotype was seen ten or more times. The rearrangement joins TRBV4-2 to TRBJ2-7; D ambiguous. V was trimmed by 0 bases and J by 2 bases, leaving 8 bases between them. In germline, CDR1 is LGHNA, CDR2 YNFKEQ. The CDR3 has 14 residues. The CDR3 nucleotides are TGTGCCAGCAGCCAAGATGGGCGCCCCTACGAGCAGTACTTC. Encoded protein: CASSQDGRPYEQYF.

In this sample, this clonotype turned up many times. The chain recombines TRBV29-1 with TRBJ2-1, with D unresolved. The length of the CDR3 is 10 residues. Germline V gene lookup returns CDR1 SQVTM and CDR2 ANQGSEA. Trimming left V 6 bases short and J 10 bases short, with 10 bases between. CDR3 DNA sequence: TGCAGCGTGGGTGACATAGAGCAGTTCTTC. This gives the protein CSVGDIEQFF.

This clonotype was observed at least ten times. V and J are TRBV7-9 and TRBJ2-2; 7 bases align to TRBD2. Germline CDR1 and CDR2: SEHNR and FQNEAQ (reference sequence). With 4 bases clipped from V and 6 bases from J, the junction kept 2 bases outside the gene matches. The CDR3 loop spans 13 amino acids. The CDR3 sequence is CASSSGLAGELFF. As DNA, the CDR3 is TGTGCCAGCAGCTCCGGACTAGCCGGGGAGCTGTTTTTT.

The rearrangement links TRBV20-1 to TRBJ1-5, with a possible D match to TRBD1 (5 bases). The germline V and J ends were trimmed by 2 bases and 3 bases, with 14 bases remaining between them. This CDR3 contains 15 residues. Germline lookup yields CDR1 DFQATT and CDR2 SNEGSKA (reference sequence). CDR3 in amino acids: CSARRSEGTNQPQHF. The CDR3 nucleotides read TGCAGTGCTAGAAGGTCGGAGGGGACCAATCAGCCCCAGCATTTT.

This clonotype came up many times. This chain connects TRBV2 to TRBJ2-7, with 7 bases matching TRBD1. Germline V gene sequence: CDR1 SNHLY, CDR2 FYNNEI. V dropped 3 bases and J dropped 7; count of bases not matched to a gene: 3. This CDR3 region has 12 residues. The CDR3, as DNA: TGTGCCAGCAGTGATGACAGGGCGGAGCAGTACTTC. Translated: CASSDDRAEQYF.

At least ten counts were recorded for this clonotype. This chain links TRBV20-1 with TRBJ2-4; D unclear. The ends were cut back, 2 bases at V and 12 bases at J, with 20 bases in the middle. From germline, CDR1 is DFQATT and CDR2 SNEGSKA (reference sequence). The CDR3 contains 14 residues. CDR3 region: CSARNMQQLYPQYF. As DNA, the CDR3 is TGCAGTGCTAGAAATATGCAGCAACTTTATCCTCAGTACTTC.

This clonotype came up many times. V usage is TRBV6-5 and J usage is TRBJ2-3; D remains unclear. Germline lookup yields CDR1 MNHEY and CDR2 SVGAGI. The CDR3 extends over 16 amino acids. The germline V and J ends were trimmed by 5 bases and 7 bases, with 22 bases remaining between them. CDR3 bases: TGTGCCAGCAGTACTTGGGCTCCGGTCCACAAGAATACGCAGTATTTT. Its translation: CASSTWAPVHKNTQYF.

For this clonotype: This may be a read error, as it is one base from a much larger clone. This CDR3 fails to terminate in the conserved phenylalanine or tryptophan, so it likely reflects a read error. The chain has TRBV6-1 and TRBJ2-1, with D perhaps TRBD1 or TRBD2 (5 bases each). This CDR3 spans 18 amino acids. V was clipped by 7 bases and J by 0 bases, with 22 bases between them. Germline V gene lookup returns CDR1 MNHNS and CDR2 SASEGT. The CDR3 DNA reads TGTGCCAGCACCCTTATATTTCAGGGACCACCCTCCTACAATGAGCAGTTCTAC. Residues: CASTLIFQGPPSYNEQFY.

The CDR3 nucleotides are TGCGCCAGCAGCCAAGTTGACGGCTCCTACGAGCAGTACTTC. This sequence encodes CASSQVDGSYEQYF. The chain is built from TRBV4-1 and TRBJ2-7; D unresolved. The CDR3 runs to 14 residues. Germline V lookup: CDR1 MGHRA, CDR2 YSYEKL. Between the trimmed V and J ends, which lost 1 base and 0 bases, there was a span of 7 bases.

There are many counts of this clonotype. The gene calls are TRBV28 and TRBJ1-4; 8 positions match TRBD1. V shed 4 bases and J 1 base; nucleotides not matched to a gene: 11. Germline lookup yields CDR1 MDHEN and CDR2 SYDVKM. The length of the CDR3 is 18 residues. This chain's CDR3 is CASSWRLRGQGTNEKLFF. CDR3 nucleotide sequence: TGTGCCAGCAGTTGGAGACTCAGGGGGCAAGGAACTAATGAAAAACTGTTTTTT.

This clonotype was observed at least ten times. The V gene is TRBV6-1, the J gene TRBJ1-1; no firm D call. Trimming pared 5 bases from V and 1 base from J, leaving 8 bases between. Germline values: CDR1 MNHNS, CDR2 SASEGT. The CDR3 runs 13 residues. The CDR3 region has the DNA TGTGCCAGCAGTAAACTGGGGAACACTGAAGCTTTCTTT. As protein: CASSKLGNTEAFF.

The sample holds a few counts of this clonotype. The chain uses TRBV12-3 or TRBV12-4 and TRBJ1-2; 8 nucleotides agree with TRBD1. The CDR3 runs 15 residues. The V gene end was trimmed by 6 bases and the J gene end by 4 bases; junction bases not matched to a gene: 10. CDR3 residues: CASRQRRGPPYGYTF. The CDR3 region has the DNA TGTGCCAGCAGGCAGCGCAGGGGGCCCCCCTATGGCTACACCTTC.

This clonotype was seen many times. The gene calls are TRBV4-2 and TRBJ2-1; 9 bases align to TRBD2. This CDR3 is built from 14 residues. The germline CDR1 and CDR2 sequences are LGHNA and YNFKEQ. Trimming removed 4 bases from V and 4 bases from J; junction bases left unmatched: 2. CDR3 in DNA: TGTGCCAGCAGCCGCGGGGGGGAGTACAATGAGCAGTTCTTC. Translated: CASSRGGEYNEQFF.

In this sample, this clonotype turned up many times. The V call is TRBV28, the J call TRBJ2-3; D is ambiguous. Germline values: CDR1 MDHEN, CDR2 SYDVKM. The CDR3 runs 12 residues. Between the trimmed V and J ends, which lost 8 bases and 4 bases, there was a span of 10 bases. Here the CDR3 reads CASQDVADTQYF. The CDR3 DNA reads as TGTGCCAGCCAAGACGTGGCAGATACGCAGTATTTT.

The chain is built from TRBV5-1 and TRBJ1-3; no clear D gene. The CDR3 loop spans 12 amino acids. V lost 2 bases to trimming and J lost 4 bases, with 4 bases between them. Germline loops: CDR1 SGHRS, CDR2 YFSETQ. The CDR3 loop is CASSFEGNTIYF. The CDR3 DNA sequence: TGCGCCAGCAGCTTCGAAGGAAACACCATATATTTT. Combining the CDR3 with reference TRBV5-1 and TRBJ1-3 gives the whole variable domain KAGVTQTPRYLIKTRGQQVTLSCSPISGHRSVSWYQQTPGQGLQFLFEYFSETQRNKGNFPGRFSGRQFSNSRSEMNVSTLELGDSALYLCASSFEGNTIYFGEGSWLTVV.

Only a few counts were recorded for this clonotype. One junction end does not reproduce the germline sequence, and a read error may be involved. V and J are TRBV2 and TRBJ2-3; D not resolved. The CDR3 sequence is 11 residues long. Germline loops: CDR1 SNHLY, CDR2 FYNNEI. CDR3 bases: TGTGCCAGCAGGGAAGTTAATACGCAGTATTTT. This translates into CASREVNTQYF.

To note about this clonotype: A much larger clone differs from this one at a single base, so this may be a read error. The chain uses TRBV11-2 and TRBJ2-5, with D tentatively TRBD2 (6 bases). Per germline, CDR1 SGHAT and CDR2 FQNNGV. The CDR3 length is 14 residues. The CDR3 loop reads CASSLEPGEDTQYF. CDR3 nucleotides: TGTGCCAGCAGCTTAGAACCGGGAGAAGATACCCAGTACTTC.

This clonotype was detected many times. V usage is TRBV2 and J usage is TRBJ2-7; D is perhaps TRBD1 (6 bases). The CDR3 loop spans 13 amino acids. Trimming shortened V by 5 bases and J by 1 base, and 9 bases separated the two germline ends. From germline, CDR1 is SNHLY and CDR2 FYNNEI. CDR3 DNA sequence: TGTGCCAGCAGTCCGGACAGATCCTACGAGCAGTACTTC. Its translation: CASSPDRSYEQYF. Looking up the rest from reference TRBV2 and TRBJ2-7 gives the full variable domain: EPEVTQTPSHQVTQMGQEVILRCVPISNHLYFYWYRQILGQKVEFLVSFYNNEISEKSEIFDDQFSVERPDGSNFTLKIRSTKLEDSAMYFCASSPDRSYEQYFGPGTRLTVT.

Ten or more counts support this clonotype. The gene calls are TRBV7-7 and TRBJ2-2; no clear D gene. The CDR3 runs 12 residues. The V and J ends lost 4 bases and 6 bases respectively, with 6 bases between them. CDR1 is SSHAT, CDR2 FNYEAQ, per germline (reference sequence). CDR3 coding DNA: TGTGCCAGCAGCTCCTTAGCCGGGGAGCTGTTTTTT. Protein product: CASSSLAGELFF.

This clonotype showed up many times. V and J are TRBV2 and TRBJ2-5; TRBD1 matches 8 bases. The V gene end was trimmed by 7 bases and the J gene end by 5 bases; junction bases not matched to a gene: 15. This CDR3 is built from 16 residues. CDR1 is SNHLY and CDR2 is FYNNEI in the germline V gene. The CDR3 DNA sequence: TGTGCCAGCACGGGGTTTCGGGACAGGTACCTTGAGACCCAGTACTTC. Its translation is CASTGFRDRYLETQYF.

This rearrangement joins TRBV5-1 to TRBJ1-2; the D gene is possibly TRBD1 (6 bases). The V and J ends lost 4 bases and 5 bases respectively, with 24 bases between them. In germline, CDR1 is SGHRS, CDR2 YFSETQ. The CDR3 is 17 residues long. This CDR3 reads CASSHYRVGDDGYGYTF. In DNA, the CDR3 is TGCGCCAGCAGCCACTACAGGGTCGGGGATGATGGTTATGGCTACACCTTC. Full variable domain (missing parts from reference TRBV5-1 and TRBJ1-2): KAGVTQTPRYLIKTRGQQVTLSCSPISGHRSVSWYQQTPGQGLQFLFEYFSETQRNKGNFPGRFSGRQFSNSRSEMNVSTLELGDSALYLCASSHYRVGDDGYGYTFGSGTRLTVV.

The CDR3 region has the DNA TGTGCCAGCAGTTACCTAGCGGGGTCTCGAGATACGCAGTATTTT. This codes for CASSYLAGSRDTQYF. The V call is TRBV6-5, the J call TRBJ2-3; 9 positions agree with TRBD2. This CDR3 is built from 15 residues. The V segment lost 2 bases and the J segment 5 bases; nucleotides outside the gene matches: 5. Per the germline V gene, CDR1 is MNHEY and CDR2 is SVGAGI.

The sample holds many counts of this clonotype. This rearrangement joins TRBV7-3 to TRBJ2-7, with D perhaps TRBD1 or TRBD2 (6 bases each). CDR1 SGHTA and CDR2 FQGTGA come from the germline V gene. Trimming cost V 1 base and J 0 bases, with 16 bases left between them. The CDR3 consists of 17 residues. CDR3 sequence reads: CASSLKVGKGGSYEQYF. CDR3 DNA: TGTGCCAGCAGCTTAAAAGTGGGGAAGGGGGGCTCCTACGAGCAGTACTTC.